Sequencing of this TCR beta chain was carried out in a study of a mutant IDH1 vaccine in newly diagnosed glioma. Study-wide background: Before enrollment, patients got radiotherapy alone, temozolomide alone, or mostly the combination.

Assay used: immunoSEQ multiplex PCR; TCRdb lists only in-frame clones, some missing. The sample consists of 30,000 to 40,000 clones, roughly 78% of them appearing once. Time point: baseline, week 1 (first vaccination visit). Stated treatment: pre-vaccination baseline after standard-of-care therapy. The CDR3 is 14 residues long. The V end lost 7 bases, the J end lost 1 base, and 12 bases lay between the germline ends. The germline V gene encodes CDR1 MNHEY and CDR2 SMNVEV (reference sequence). The input for sequencing was PBMCs, taken from a glioma patient treated with radiotherapy, temozolomide or both. The chain is built from TRBV27 and TRBJ2-3, with a weak D call TRBD2 (6 bases). This receptor was obtained from a middle-aged man with glioma. Some clones in this sample may be carry-over from other donors' samples. DNA for the CDR3: TGTGCCAGCACGGTTTTAGCGGGCACAGATACGCAGTATTTT. This encodes CASTVLAGTDTQYF.